This TCR beta chain was sequenced for a study of cytomegalovirus exposure and HLA in healthy donors. General observations from the study: Sequencing depth roughly uniform across donors was assumed in presence/absence analyses.

To note about this clone: The antigen is not known.

From germline, CDR1 is KGHSH and CDR2 LQKENI. The CDR3 is made up of 17 amino acids. Deletions cut 4 bases from V and 2 bases from J, with 19 bases between. PCR amplification relied on 60 Vbeta primers (plus 13 Jbeta primers). Using immunoSEQ multiplex PCR, the repertoire was profiled, and TCRdb retains in-frame clones only, with some absent. Among around 190,000 clones listed, approximately 78% were seen once. The J gene is TRBJ2-3, the V gene TRBV18, with D possibly matching TRBD1 (6 bases). The sequence derives from a woman in her twenties or thirties in good health and CMV-seropositive. The specimen sequenced was PBMCs. CDR3 in amino acids: CASSRNQDSTFTDTQYF. In DNA, the CDR3 is TGTGCCAGCTCACGCAATCAGGACAGCACCTTCACAGATACGCAGTATTTT.